This T cell receptor (beta chain) was identified in a study of cytomegalovirus exposure and HLA in healthy donors. The PCR contained 60 Vbeta and 13 Jbeta primers. The method was immunoSEQ multiplex PCR; TCRdb's version includes in-frame clones alone and lacks a portion of them. With more than 95,000 clones in the sample, the ten largest clones hold around 2.9%. The TCR sequence derives from a man aged 25 to 40 in good health and CMV-seronegative. What was sequenced was PBMCs.

CDR3 DNA: TGTGCCAGCAGTGACGTCGGGGTATCAAGTGGCTACACCTTC. Its protein product is CASSDVGVSSGYTF. This chain joins TRBV25-1 and TRBJ1-2; D gene unclear. V dropped 3 bases and J dropped 7 bases, with 15 bases sitting between them. Germline values: CDR1 MGHDK, CDR2 SYGVNS. This CDR3 is 14 amino acids long.